Listed below are T cell receptor beta chains from one sample, sequenced in a study of radiotherapy plus CTLA-4 blockade in lung cancer. Data came from immunoSEQ multiplex PCR; TCRdb stores just in-frame clones and leaves some out. This sample yields roughly 50,000 clones, of which 84% are seen a single time; about 5% belongs to the top ten. Here the sequenced sample was peripheral blood, taken from a patient treated with radiotherapy plus ipilimumab. These receptors were taken from a human donor with non-small cell lung cancer whose response to radiotherapy plus ipilimumab could not be evaluated. Each CDR3 is given with its conserved first and last residue. D genes are given only for firm matches. For some rows the clone size is stated as once, few or many, or as a class when expanded; others skip it.

clone_size j_call d_call v_call cdr3_aa cdr3_nt
NA TRBJ1-1 TRBD1 TRBV6-5 CASRLNRGLGTEAFF TGTGCCAGCAGGCTAAACAGGGGGCTAGGAACTGAAGCTTTCTTT
NA TRBJ1-2 NA TRBV29-1 CSAFGANYGYTF TGCAGCGCGTTCGGAGCTAACTATGGCTACACCTTC
NA TRBJ2-3 NA TRBV6-4 CASSPTGLYTDTQYF TGTGCCAGCAGTCCCACAGGTTTATACACAGATACGCAGTATTTT
NA TRBJ1-5 TRBD1 TRBV4-3 CASSHRTGEGQPQHF TGCGCCAGCAGCCACCGGACAGGGGAGGGTCAGCCCCAGCATTTT
few TRBJ2-5 TRBD1 TRBV11-2 CASSSGQGRETQYF TGTGCCAGCAGCTCGGGACAGGGTAGAGAGACCCAGTACTTC
NA TRBJ2-7 NA TRBV5-1 CASSFDSYEQYF TGCGCCAGCAGCTTTGACAGCTACGAGCAGTACTTC
NA TRBJ2-3 TRBD1 TRBV9 CASTRAGQASTDTQYF TGTGCCAGCACCAGGGCCGGACAGGCTAGCACAGATACGCAGTATTTT
NA TRBJ2-5 NA TRBV28 CASSLGVGGPGGKTQYF TGTGCCAGCAGTTTAGGGGTTGGGGGACCCGGAGGGAAGACCCAGTACTTC
NA TRBJ1-4 TRBD1 TRBV28 CASSLGQGSEKLFF TGTGCCAGCAGTTTGGGACAGGGAAGTGAAAAACTGTTTTTT
NA TRBJ1-1 NA TRBV28 CASSLVQNTEAFF TGTGCCAGCAGTTTAGTACAGAACACTGAAGCTTTCTTT
NA TRBJ2-2 NA TRBV4-2 CASSQSGTPNTGELFF TGTGCCAGCAGCCAGTCCGGGACACCGAACACCGGGGAGCTGTTTTTT
NA TRBJ1-5 NA TRBV1 CTSSQEYLGRPGQGDQPQHF TGCACCAGCAGCCAAGAGTATTTGGGACGTCCGGGACAGGGTGATCAGCCCCAGCATTTT
NA TRBJ1-2 NA TRBV7-9 CASSQKGVRQAKNYGYTF TGTGCCAGCAGCCAGAAGGGGGTTAGACAGGCAAAGAACTATGGCTACACCTTC
NA TRBJ1-1 TRBD1 TRBV28 CASSLGDREGTEAFF TGTGCCAGCAGTTTAGGGGACAGGGAAGGCACTGAAGCTTTCTTT
once TRBJ2-2 TRBD1 TRBV30 CAWIEQGASLFF TGTGCCTGGATTGAACAGGGGGCCTCGCTGTTTTTT
NA TRBJ2-1 TRBD2 TRBV7-2 CASSQTSGRAGNEQFF TGTGCCAGCAGCCAGACTAGCGGGAGGGCCGGGAATGAGCAGTTCTTC
NA TRBJ1-2 TRBD1 TRBV6-1 CASSERGQGRPYTF TGTGCCAGCAGTGAAAGGGGACAGGGGAGGCCCTACACCTTC